These 2 T cell receptor beta chains came from one sample sequenced in a study of T cell changes during pregnancy in multiple sclerosis. Data came from immunoSEQ multiplex PCR; TCRdb stores just in-frame clones and leaves some out. The table shows around 80,000 clones, with about 90% occurring only once. This sample comprised peripheral blood, obtained before pregnancy. These receptors were collected from a female donor with multiple sclerosis, enrolled in a pregnancy study.

This clone has ten or more counts. CDR3 sequence reads: CASYLRGGGYTF. The DNA for the CDR3 is TGTGCCAGCTACCTTCGGGGGGGTGGCTACACCTTC. The J gene is TRBJ1-2, the V gene TRBV5-4, with a weak D call TRBD1 (5 bases). CDR1 and CDR2 from the germline V gene are SGHNT and YYREEE (reference sequence). CDR3 length: 12 amino acids. V dropped 7 bases and J dropped 7 bases, with 14 bases sitting between them.

This chain links TRBV7-3 with TRBJ2-2; perhaps TRBD1 as D (5 bases). The CDR3 contains 14 residues. Looked up from germline, CDR1 is SGHTA and CDR2 is FQGTGA. V was clipped by 5 bases and J by 7 bases, with 14 bases between them. In nucleotides, the CDR3 is TGTGCCAGCAGCCCTACAGGTGGTTACGGGGAGCTGTTTTTT. Its protein product is CASSPTGGYGELFF.